This TCR beta chain stems from a study of T cell clusters in autoimmune cytopenias. Study-wide points: The T cell clusters were defined only in silico, without experimental functional validation. TRB repertoire shifts in secondary cytopenia and chronic lymphocytic leukemia mostly reflected lymphoma, not autoimmunity. Clustering suggested that physiological T cell clusters were missing in primary autoimmune cytopenia patients. Healthy donors had about 3.1-fold more exclusive TRB clusters than active autoimmune hepatitis patients.

About this clonotype itself: The antigen is not known.

Each sample's input was 200 to 300 ng genomic DNA, 40,000 or so genome equivalents. Germline V gives CDR1 LNHDA, CDR2 SQIVND (reference sequence). This CDR3 spans 14 amino acids. One tube held mixed TRB-A and TRB-B primer pools for touch-down PCR. TCRdb re-called the multiplex PCR reads, yielding one record per CDR3 amino acid sequence without DNA. This listing includes approximately 12,000 distinct CDR3 sequences. Sequencing input: peripheral blood. The chain combines TRBV19 with TRBJ2-7; TCRdb's D gene call, TRBD1, goes unchecked for lack of DNA. This TCR came from a human donor with an autoimmune cytopenia or autoimmune hepatitis (not recorded which). The CDR3 protein is CASSIEGTPNEQYF.